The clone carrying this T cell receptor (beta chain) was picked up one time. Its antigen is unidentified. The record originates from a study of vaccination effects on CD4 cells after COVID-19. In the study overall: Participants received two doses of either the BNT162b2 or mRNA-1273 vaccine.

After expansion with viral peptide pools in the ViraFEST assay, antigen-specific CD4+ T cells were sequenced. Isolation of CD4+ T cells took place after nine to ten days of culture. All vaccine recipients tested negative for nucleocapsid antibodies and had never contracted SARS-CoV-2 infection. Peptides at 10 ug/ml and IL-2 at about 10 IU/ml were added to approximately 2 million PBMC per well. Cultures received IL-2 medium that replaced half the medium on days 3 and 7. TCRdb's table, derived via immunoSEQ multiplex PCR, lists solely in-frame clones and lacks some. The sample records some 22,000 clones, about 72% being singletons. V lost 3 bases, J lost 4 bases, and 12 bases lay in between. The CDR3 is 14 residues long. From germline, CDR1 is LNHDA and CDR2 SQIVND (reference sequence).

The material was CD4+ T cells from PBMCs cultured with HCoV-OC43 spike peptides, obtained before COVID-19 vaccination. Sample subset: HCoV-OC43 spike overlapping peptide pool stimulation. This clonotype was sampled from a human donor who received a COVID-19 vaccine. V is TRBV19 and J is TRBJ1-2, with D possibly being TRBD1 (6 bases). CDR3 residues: CASSIPQGTYGYTF. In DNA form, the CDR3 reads TGTGCCAGTAGTATCCCTCAGGGGACCTATGGCTACACCTTC.